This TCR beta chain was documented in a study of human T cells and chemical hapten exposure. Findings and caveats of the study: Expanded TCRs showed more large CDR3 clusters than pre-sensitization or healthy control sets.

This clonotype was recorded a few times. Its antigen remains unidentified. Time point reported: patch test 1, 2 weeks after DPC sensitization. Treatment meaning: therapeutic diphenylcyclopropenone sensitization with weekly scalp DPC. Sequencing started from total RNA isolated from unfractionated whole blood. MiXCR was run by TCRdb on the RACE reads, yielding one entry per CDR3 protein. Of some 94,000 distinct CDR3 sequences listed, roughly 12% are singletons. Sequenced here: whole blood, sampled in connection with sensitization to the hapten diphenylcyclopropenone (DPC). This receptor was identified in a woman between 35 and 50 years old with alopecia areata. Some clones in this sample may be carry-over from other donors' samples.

This chain's CDR3 is CASSEFRDSATNEKLFF. The DNA for the CDR3 is TGTGCCAGCAGTGAATTCCGGGACAGCGCAACTAATGAAAAACTGTTTTTT. The chain couples TRBV25-1 to TRBJ1-4, with TRBD1 identical over 7 bases. The CDR3 consists of 17 residues. Germline V gene data show CDR1 as MGHDK and CDR2 as SYGVNS. V was pared by 1 base and J by 0 bases, with 5 bases of the junction left unmatched.